What follows are 32 T cell receptor beta chains derived from one specimen sequenced in a study of blood T cell repertoires in COVID-19. The assay was immunoSEQ multiplex PCR, and TCRdb's table has in-frame clones only and misses some. This repertoire shows about 130,000 clones, around 73% found once; its top ten account for about 6%. The specimen was PBMCs or T cells enriched from blood (not recorded which). Receptors originate from a woman in her forties or fifties who had recovered from COVID-19.

Here the CDR3 DNA reads TGTGCCAGCAGCTTCCCGGGGAACACTGAAGCTTTCTTT. Its protein is CASSFPGNTEAFF. The chain has TRBV5-4 and TRBJ1-1; D is ambiguous. Germline V CDR1 and CDR2: SGHNT, YYREEE (reference sequence). Deletions cut 2 bases from V and 1 base from J, with 6 bases between. The CDR3 is 13 amino acids.

V gene TRBV19 combines with J gene TRBJ1-4; D not resolved. This CDR3 contains 15 residues. With 4 bases removed from V and 6 bases from J, the gap between germline ends came to 15 bases. Germline CDR1 reads LNHDA; CDR2 reads SQIVND (reference sequence). In nucleotides, the CDR3 is TGTGCCAGTAGTACCCACCACCCACAAGATGAAAAACTGTTTTTT. It yields the protein CASSTHHPQDEKLFF.

Only one count was recorded for this clone. The chain carries TRBV9 and TRBJ2-3, with D uncertain. This CDR3 contains 12 residues. Trimming stripped 2 bases from V and 4 bases from J, with 5 bases between. Germline V gene sequence: CDR1 SGDLS, CDR2 YYNGEE. CDR3 bases: TGTGCCAGCAGCGTCCAGGCAGATACGCAGTATTTT. Its translation is CASSVQADTQYF.

This rearrangement joins TRBV27 to TRBJ1-2, with 8 bases identical to TRBD1. The germline gives CDR1 MNHEY, CDR2 SMNVEV (reference sequence). This CDR3 has 16 amino acids. The V gene end was trimmed by 3 bases and the J gene end by 6 bases; junction bases not matched to a gene: 12. The CDR3 loop reads CASSFVPSDREDGYTF. As DNA, the CDR3 is TGTGCCAGCAGTTTTGTCCCTTCGGACAGGGAGGATGGCTACACCTTC.

V usage is TRBV5-1 and J usage is TRBJ1-6, with TRBD1 matching 8 bases. Trimming took 0 bases from V and 0 from J; bases not matched to a gene: 5. The germline gives CDR1 SGHRS, CDR2 YFSETQ. The CDR3 is made up of 18 amino acids. The CDR3 DNA sequence: TGCGCCAGCAGCTTGGAGGGACAGGCTTTCTCCTATAATTCACCCCTCCACTTT. It yields the protein CASSLEGQAFSYNSPLHF.

This chain joins TRBV3-1 (or the pseudogene TRBV3-2) and TRBJ1-1; D gene uncertain. The CDR3 spans 13 residues. CDR1 is LGHDT and CDR2 is YNNKEL in the germline V gene (reference sequence). Trimming took off 3 bases at V and 6 bases at J, with 11 bases between the two ends. The CDR3 protein is CASSHPMGAEAFF. The CDR3 nucleotides are TGTGCCAGCAGCCACCCGATGGGCGCTGAAGCTTTCTTT.

The rearrangement links TRBV25-1 to TRBJ1-2; 7 bases align to TRBD1. Germline V gives CDR1 MGHDK, CDR2 SYGVNS. With V trimmed by 3 bases and J by 7 bases, 8 bases remained unmatched. This CDR3 spans 14 amino acids. DNA of the CDR3: TGTGCCAGCAGTGAGATCTACAGGGGTTCTGGCTACACCTTC. Amino acids: CASSEIYRGSGYTF.

This sequence joins TRBV6-5 and TRBJ1-2; 10 bases align to TRBD1. The CDR3 consists of 15 residues. Looked up from germline, CDR1 is MNHEY and CDR2 is SVGAGI. V gave up 4 bases and J gave up 4 bases; unmatched junction bases: 6. The chain's CDR3 is CASSSLGQGLYGYTF. The DNA for the CDR3 is TGTGCCAGCAGTTCCCTGGGACAGGGGCTCTATGGCTACACCTTC.

J is TRBJ1-4 and V is TRBV5-1; D is ambiguous. Germline assignment: CDR1 SGHRS and CDR2 YFSETQ. Trimming left V 3 bases short and J 5 bases short, with 14 bases between. CDR3 length equals 15 residues. CDR3 amino acids: CASSSGPRENEKLFF. Here the CDR3 DNA reads TGCGCCAGCAGCTCAGGCCCCCGGGAGAATGAAAAACTGTTTTTT.

This clone was counted a few times. This rearrangement joins TRBV18 to TRBJ1-2; D call uncertain. Germline-derived CDR1 and CDR2 are KGHSH and LQKENI. The V gene lost 2 bases and the J gene lost 7 bases, with 17 bases spanning the gap. The CDR3 loop spans 15 amino acids. As DNA, the CDR3 is TGTGCCAGCTCACCATCGATATGGAGGGAAGGTGGCTACACCTTC. This sequence encodes CASSPSIWREGGYTF.

The chain is built from TRBV12-3 or TRBV12-4 and TRBJ1-1; perhaps TRBD1 as D (6 bases). V lost 7 bases, J lost 8 bases, and 14 bases lay in between. This CDR3 spans 12 amino acids. CDR3 bases: TGTGCCAGCACCCCGAGGGGGGGGGAAGCTTTCTTT. It yields the protein CASTPRGGEAFF.

This clone was observed a few times. The chain employs TRBV7-9 and TRBJ1-1, with D possibly TRBD1 on 6 matching bases. The germline gives CDR1 SEHNR, CDR2 FQNEAQ (reference sequence). The CDR3 is 15 residues long. Trimming removed 7 bases at V and 5 bases at J, with 20 bases between. The CDR3 DNA is TGTGCCAGCACTAAACCGGGCAGGGGAGGGACTGAAGCTTTCTTT. Its protein product is CASTKPGRGGTEAFF.

The chain carries TRBV6-5 and TRBJ1-1; 8 nucleotides line up with TRBD1. J was trimmed by 4 bases and V by 2 bases; bases with no gene match: 3. CDR1 MNHEY and CDR2 SVGAGI come from the germline V gene. The CDR3 consists of 14 residues. Here the CDR3 DNA reads TGTGCCAGCAGTTACGTTGGACAGGGCACTGAAGCTTTCTTT. Amino acids: CASSYVGQGTEAFF.

V is TRBV6-5 and J is TRBJ1-4; 8 positions agree with TRBD1. The V gene end was trimmed by 6 bases and the J gene end by 3 bases; junction bases not matched to a gene: 6. This CDR3 comprises 15 residues. Germline V gene sequence: CDR1 MNHEY, CDR2 SVGAGI. The CDR3 protein is CASSNRGSANEKLFF. DNA for the CDR3: TGTGCCAGCAGCAACAGGGGGTCGGCTAATGAAAAACTGTTTTTT.

The CDR3 protein is CASSYPPGQQNNEQFF. The CDR3 DNA is TGTGCCAGCAGTTACCCGCCCGGACAGCAAAACAATGAGCAGTTCTTC. The chain has TRBV6-6 and TRBJ2-1; D is possibly TRBD1 (6 bases). The CDR3 covers 16 residues. V gave up 2 bases and J gave up 5 bases, with 16 bases separating them. CDR1 is MNHNY and CDR2 is SVGAGI in the germline V gene (reference sequence).

V and J are TRBV6-5 and TRBJ2-1; a weak D match, TRBD1 (5 bases). Germline CDR1 reads MNHEY; CDR2 reads SVGAGI. V lost 6 bases, J lost 9 bases, and 15 bases lay in between. The CDR3 totals 13 residues. CDR3 in DNA: TGTGCCAGCAGCGCCCCAGGGTGGAGTGAGCAGTTCTTC. Translated, it gives CASSAPGWSEQFF.

The rearrangement uses TRBV2 and TRBJ2-4; 8 nucleotides match TRBD2. The CDR3 contains 15 residues. Germline-derived CDR1 and CDR2 are SNHLY and FYNNEI. J was trimmed by 5 bases and V by 7 bases; bases with no gene match: 10. The DNA for the CDR3 is TGTGCCAGCACGGCCCTAGCGGGTGGGCAAAACATTCAGTACTTC. Translating it yields CASTALAGGQNIQYF.

The gene calls are TRBV25-1 and TRBJ2-7, with TRBD1 identical over 7 bases. Trimming removed 5 bases from V and 2 bases from J; junction bases left unmatched: 3. From germline, CDR1 is MGHDK and CDR2 SYGVNS. This CDR3 has 13 amino acids. The CDR3 sequence is CASSRGLAYEQYF. CDR3 nucleotide sequence: TGTGCCAGCAGTAGGGGGCTAGCCTACGAGCAGTACTTC.

The rearrangement links TRBV6-5 to TRBJ1-5; no clear D. CDR3 length: 16 residues. Germline V gene data show CDR1 as MNHEY and CDR2 as SVGAGI. Trimming left V 0 bases short and J 3 bases short, with 12 bases between. CDR3 in DNA: TGTGCCAGCAGTTACTCGGACTTCCGACACAATCAGCCCCAGCATTTT. Amino acids: CASSYSDFRHNQPQHF.

The chain combines TRBV18 with TRBJ1-3; D gene unclear. From germline, CDR1 is KGHSH and CDR2 LQKENI. This CDR3 has 14 residues. Trimming took off 2 bases at V and 0 bases at J, with 5 bases between the two ends. CDR3 nucleotides: TGTGCCAGCTCACCAGGCTTCTCTGGAAACACCATATATTTT. Translated: CASSPGFSGNTIYF.

The chain joins TRBV6-5 to TRBJ1-1; D not certain. The length of the CDR3 is 12 residues. In germline, CDR1 is MNHEY, CDR2 SVGAGI. Trimming took off 6 bases at V and 5 bases at J, with 10 bases between the two ends. This CDR3 reads CASSGHATEAFF. The CDR3 DNA follows: TGTGCCAGCAGCGGTCACGCTACTGAAGCTTTCTTT.

The CDR3 region is CSASAVSGGNTGELFF. The CDR3 nucleotides read TGCAGTGCTAGTGCGGTTAGCGGGGGGAACACCGGGGAGCTGTTTTTT. The genes are TRBV20-1 and TRBJ2-2; 9 nucleotides line up with TRBD2. The V and J ends lost 3 bases and 1 base, in that order; junction bases with no gene match: 6. This CDR3 spans 16 amino acids. Per germline, CDR1 DFQATT and CDR2 SNEGSKA (reference sequence).

The chain uses TRBV10-3 and TRBJ2-5, with no clear D. Germline loops: CDR1 ENHRY, CDR2 SYGVKD. The CDR3 extends over 13 amino acids. Trimming removed 3 bases at V and 3 bases at J, with 8 bases between. CDR3 residues: CAISDHTEETQYF. CDR3 nucleotide sequence: TGTGCCATCAGTGACCACACCGAAGAGACCCAGTACTTC.

The genes are TRBV5-1 and TRBJ1-6; no definite D call. The CDR3 loop spans 13 amino acids. V lost 4 bases, J lost 14 bases, and 16 bases lay in between. In germline, CDR1 is SGHRS, CDR2 YFSETQ. CDR3 in DNA: TGCGCCAGCAGCACCGACGGACGGGGAGCCCTCCACTTT. Translation: CASSTDGRGALHF.

This sequence joins TRBV6-5 and TRBJ1-1; 7 bases match TRBD1. The length of the CDR3 is 14 residues. J was trimmed by 5 bases and V by 7 bases; bases with no gene match: 10. The germline V gene has CDR1 MNHEY and CDR2 SVGAGI. The chain's CDR3 is CASTQGGEGTEAFF. DNA of the CDR3: TGTGCCAGCACCCAAGGGGGCGAGGGGACTGAAGCTTTCTTT.

The chain joins TRBV5-1 to TRBJ2-7; 7 positions match TRBD2. V shed 0 bases, J shed 2 bases, and the junction held 2 bases outside the gene matches. The CDR3 is made up of 14 amino acids. The germline gives CDR1 SGHRS, CDR2 YFSETQ. The DNA for the CDR3 is TGCGCCAGCAGCTTGGGACTAGCCACCTACGAGCAGTACTTC. Amino acids: CASSLGLATYEQYF.

The chain uses TRBV5-8 and TRBJ1-4; 7 bases agree with TRBD1. The germline V gene has CDR1 SGHTS and CDR2 YDEGEE. The CDR3 consists of 14 residues. The junction had 3 bases not matched to a gene; V was cut back by 4 bases and J by 3 bases. The CDR3 sequence is CASSPRGANEKLFF. CDR3 coding DNA: TGTGCCAGCAGCCCCAGGGGGGCTAATGAAAAACTGTTTTTT.

The genes are TRBV6-5 and TRBJ1-2; D gene uncertain. The V end was cut by 0 bases, the J end by 6 bases, with 14 bases between. Germline CDR1 and CDR2: MNHEY and SVGAGI. This CDR3 is 15 amino acids long. CDR3 in amino acids: CASSYSGRVSDGYTF. The CDR3 nucleotides are TGTGCCAGCAGTTACTCGGGGAGGGTATCCGATGGCTACACCTTC.

The chain uses TRBV19 and TRBJ1-1, with 7 bases fitting TRBD1. The CDR3 extends over 17 amino acids. Looked up from germline, CDR1 is LNHDA and CDR2 is SQIVND (reference sequence). With 6 bases clipped from V and 0 bases from J, the junction kept 13 bases outside the gene matches. CDR3 nucleotides: TGTGCCAGTAGGGAAGGGACCTACAGGGGACTGAACACTGAAGCTTTCTTT. Protein: CASREGTYRGLNTEAFF.

V usage is TRBV15 and J usage is TRBJ1-6; D not certain. The V gene's germline CDR1 is LNHNV and CDR2 YYDKDF (reference sequence). The CDR3 spans 13 residues. The V end lost 8 bases, the J end lost 7 bases, and 12 bases lay between the germline ends. This chain's CDR3 is CATAEGRNSPLHF. The CDR3 bases are TGTGCCACCGCCGAGGGTAGGAATTCACCCCTCCACTTT.

The chain joins TRBV28 to TRBJ1-1; possible D gene TRBD1, 5 bases. Trimming removed 3 bases at V and 10 bases at J, with 21 bases between. The CDR3 is 15 amino acids. The germline V gene encodes CDR1 MDHEN and CDR2 SYDVKM. The DNA for the CDR3 is TGTGCCAGCAGTTTTAGAGATAGAACAGGCCGCCTAGCTTTCTTT. Protein: CASSFRDRTGRLAFF.

The chain links TRBV27 to TRBJ1-5; TRBD1 matches 8 bases. The V gene's germline CDR1 is MNHEY and CDR2 SMNVEV (reference sequence). V dropped 4 bases and J dropped 6; count of bases not matched to a gene: 11. The CDR3 consists of 16 residues. The CDR3 DNA sequence: TGTGCCAGCAGTTCTCAAGGGACAGGTTGGGGTCAGCCCCAGCATTTT. Protein: CASSSQGTGWGQPQHF.